This passage covers 29 T cell receptor beta chains from one sample sequenced in a study of Ad26.COV2.S vaccination and SARS-CoV-2 variants. Treatment given: around 19 received Ad26.COV2.S at low or high dose, single or two shots; about 5 received placebo; per-sample allocation not given. Samples were taken on day 63 after the first vaccine or placebo injection. Produced via immunoSEQ multiplex PCR; TCRdb's table is partial and in-frame only. The sample holds under 550,000 clones, approximately 88% seen once. The sequences come from peripheral blood, collected in a trial of Ad26.COV2.S vaccine versus placebo. The receptors here all came from a person aged 18-65 years who received the Ad26.COV2.S COVID-19 vaccine or a placebo.

About this clone itself: Other DNA sequences of this sample code for an identical CDR3. The V gene is TRBV30, the J gene TRBJ1-5; 7 positions agree with TRBD1. The junction had 3 bases not matched to a gene; V was cut back by 3 bases and J by 4 bases. Germline CDR1 and CDR2: GTSNPN and SVGIG (reference sequence). CDR3 size: 13 residues. The CDR3 is CAWSPGGNQPQHF. CDR3 nucleotides: TGTGCCTGGAGCCCAGGGGGAAATCAGCCCCAGCATTTT.

J is TRBJ1-1 and V is TRBV7-9; weak D call: TRBD1 (6 bases). Trimming removed 4 bases from V and 4 bases from J, with 13 bases in between. This CDR3 spans 14 amino acids. Germline V lookup: CDR1 SEHNR, CDR2 FQNEAQ (reference sequence). The CDR3 nucleotides read TGTGCCAGCAGCTACTACAGGGCTGCCACTGAAGCTTTCTTT. This encodes CASSYYRAATEAFF.

The chain links TRBV27 to TRBJ2-2, with TRBD1 matching 7 bases. With 5 bases clipped from V and 4 bases from J, the junction kept 7 bases outside the gene matches. CDR3 length: 15 amino acids. Germline values: CDR1 MNHEY, CDR2 SMNVEV (reference sequence). CDR3 sequence: CASSIRQGVTGELFF. Written as DNA, the CDR3 is TGTGCCAGCAGTATCCGACAGGGTGTCACCGGGGAGCTGTTTTTT.

This clone was counted once. V and J are TRBV15 and TRBJ2-3; 8 bases agree with TRBD2. Germline V gene sequence: CDR1 LNHNV, CDR2 YYDKDF (reference sequence). The CDR3 consists of 16 residues. With 1 base clipped from V and 2 bases from J, the junction kept 5 bases outside the gene matches. The CDR3: CATSRVRRGDTDTQYF. The CDR3 DNA reads as TGTGCCACCAGCAGAGTCCGGCGGGGGGACACAGATACGCAGTATTTT.

V is TRBV11-2 and J is TRBJ1-6; D gene ambiguous. Germline V lookup: CDR1 SGHAT, CDR2 FQNNGV. CDR3 length: 14 amino acids. V lost 5 bases and J 10 bases, leaving 15 bases between the germline ends. Here the CDR3 DNA reads TGTGCCAGCAGCCGGGGTAGAACGTCGTCACCCCTCCACTTT. Translation gives CASSRGRTSSPLHF.

This chain uses TRBV5-5 with TRBJ2-2; D is uncertain. The V and J ends lost 6 bases and 6 bases respectively, with 18 bases between them. The CDR3 spans 15 residues. Per the germline V gene, CDR1 is SGHKS and CDR2 is YYEKEE (reference sequence). CDR3 nucleotide sequence: TGTGCCAGCAACCTCACTCCGGGCCCACCCGGGGAGCTGTTTTTT. The encoded protein is CASNLTPGPPGELFF.

The chain uses TRBV19 and TRBJ1-5; D possibly corresponds to TRBD1 (5 bases). This CDR3 contains 13 residues. Trimming stripped 8 bases from V and 4 bases from J, with 12 bases between. Germline values: CDR1 LNHDA, CDR2 SQIVND (reference sequence). CDR3 in DNA: TGTGCCAGTGCTTTGGGGGGGAATCAGCCCCAGCATTTT. It is translated as CASALGGNQPQHF.

V is TRBV7-9 and J is TRBJ2-1; D is perhaps TRBD1 (7 bases). CDR1 SEHNR and CDR2 FQNEAQ come from the germline V gene (reference sequence). The V end was cut by 5 bases, the J end by 3 bases, with 17 bases between. This CDR3 spans 16 amino acids. The CDR3 DNA sequence: TGTGCCAGCAGCGGGGGCGGGGACAGCAACTACAATGAGCAGTTCTTC. This gives the protein CASSGGGDSNYNEQFF. Full variable domain (remainder filled in from reference TRBV7-9 and TRBJ2-1): DTGVSQNPRHKITKRGQNVTFRCDPISEHNRLYWYRQTLGQGPEFLTYFQNEAQLEKSRLLSDRFSAERPKGSFSTLEIQRTEQGDSAMYLCASSGGGDSNYNEQFFGPGTRLTVL.

The chain is built from TRBV5-5 and TRBJ1-5; TRBD1 is a possible D gene (6 bases). The germline V and J ends were trimmed by 1 base and 4 bases, with 15 bases remaining between them. CDR3 length: 16 amino acids. Germline V gene lookup returns CDR1 SGHKS and CDR2 YYEKEE (reference sequence). The CDR3 reads CASSLRGAPVNQPQHF. The CDR3 nucleotides are TGTGCCAGCAGCTTGCGGGGGGCCCCCGTTAATCAGCCCCAGCATTTT.

This CDR3 is CASSERLQDTGELFF. CDR3 nucleotide sequence: TGTGCCAGCAGTGAACGTCTCCAGGACACCGGGGAGCTGTTTTTT. The V and J genes are TRBV2 and TRBJ2-2, with D unresolved. The V gene's germline CDR1 is SNHLY and CDR2 FYNNEI. The V gene lost 2 bases and the J gene lost 3 bases, with 10 bases spanning the gap. The CDR3 length is 15 residues.

The CDR3 sequence: CASSVGSGTGVSPLHF. In DNA form, the CDR3 reads TGTGCCAGCAGCGTAGGTTCCGGGACAGGGGTTTCACCCCTCCACTTT. The genes are TRBV9 and TRBJ1-6, with 10 bases lining up with TRBD1. The CDR3 extends over 16 amino acids. Germline-derived CDR1 and CDR2 are SGDLS and YYNGEE. J was trimmed by 9 bases and V by 0 bases; bases with no gene match: 6.

The chain carries TRBV6-5 and TRBJ2-1; 8 bases are shared with TRBD1. Germline values: CDR1 MNHEY, CDR2 SVGAGI. This CDR3 is built from 13 residues. The trim removed 4 bases at V and 4 bases at J, leaving 0 bases unmatched. CDR3 in amino acids: CASSWDRYNEQFF. In nucleotides, the CDR3 is TGTGCCAGCAGTTGGGACAGGTACAATGAGCAGTTCTTC.

V is TRBV15 and J is TRBJ2-3; TRBD2 aligns across 7 bases. Trimming removed 4 bases from V and 0 bases from J; junction bases left unmatched: 1. This CDR3 region has 14 residues. Germline lookup yields CDR1 LNHNV and CDR2 YYDKDF (reference sequence). The CDR3 nucleotides read TGTGCCACCAGCAAGCGGGGTAGCACAGATACGCAGTATTTT. Its protein product is CATSKRGSTDTQYF. Supplemented by reference TRBV15 and TRBJ2-3, the full variable domain reads DAMVIQNPRYQVTQFGKPVTLSCSQTLNHNVMYWYQQKSSQAPKLLFHYYDKDFNNEADTPDNFQSRRPNTSFCFLDIRSPGLGDTAMYLCATSKRGSTDTQYFGPGTRLTVL.

This rearrangement joins TRBV5-5 to TRBJ2-5; D possibly corresponds to TRBD2 (6 bases). Deletions cut 4 bases from V and 5 bases from J, with 15 bases between. From germline, CDR1 is SGHKS and CDR2 YYEKEE (reference sequence). This CDR3 contains 14 residues. CDR3 in DNA: TGTGCCAGCAGCCGACCGGGGGAGTGGGAGACCCAGTACTTC. Translating gives CASSRPGEWETQYF.

This clone is a singleton in its sample. Other DNA sequences of this sample code for an identical CDR3. This sequence joins TRBV7-2 and TRBJ2-5; TRBD2 aligns across 8 bases. From germline, CDR1 is SGHTA and CDR2 FQGNSA. The CDR3 is 14 amino acids. V shed 3 bases and J 5 bases; nucleotides not matched to a gene: 5. CDR3 sequence: CASSFGGGQETQYF. CDR3 bases: TGTGCCAGCAGCTTCGGGGGGGGCCAGGAGACCCAGTACTTC.

The chain combines TRBV4-3 with TRBJ2-1; no clear D. This CDR3 comprises 15 residues. Germline V gives CDR1 LGHNA, CDR2 YSLEER. V was clipped by 1 base and J by 2 bases, with 9 bases between them. In DNA form, the CDR3 reads TGCGCCAGCAGCCAAGTAAGTTCCCCCTACAATGAGCAGTTCTTC. Translation: CASSQVSSPYNEQFF.

This chain connects TRBV10-1 to TRBJ2-2; 9 bases match TRBD1. Germline V lookup: CDR1 WNHNN, CDR2 SYGVQD (reference sequence). This CDR3 is built from 14 residues. The V segment lost 2 bases and the J segment 5 bases; nucleotides outside the gene matches: 0. DNA of the CDR3: TGCGCCAGCAGTGAGGGGACAGGGACCGGGGAGCTGTTTTTT. This translates into CASSEGTGTGELFF.

The V call is TRBV5-4, the J call TRBJ1-3; D is possibly TRBD1 (6 bases). V lost 3 bases and J lost 0, with 16 bases in between. From germline, CDR1 is SGHNT and CDR2 YYREEE (reference sequence). The CDR3 covers 17 residues. CDR3 in DNA: TGTGCCAGCAGCTCACCTATCACAGGGAGCTCTGGAAACACCATATATTTT. It encodes CASSSPITGSSGNTIYF.

The rearrangement joins TRBV5-6 to TRBJ2-3; D possibly corresponds to TRBD1 (6 bases). The germline gives CDR1 SGHDT, CDR2 YYEEEE. The CDR3 loop spans 16 amino acids. Trimming removed 0 bases at V and 2 bases at J, with 13 bases between. As DNA, the CDR3 is TGTGCCAGCAGCTTGGGCCAGGGGCGTTACACAGATACGCAGTATTTT. It codes for CASSLGQGRYTDTQYF.

The chain uses TRBV3-1 (or the pseudogene TRBV3-2) and TRBJ2-7; unclear D gene. CDR3 length: 13 amino acids. Per germline, CDR1 LGHDT and CDR2 YNNKEL (reference sequence). V was pared by 5 bases and J by 3 bases, with 11 bases between. The CDR3 DNA sequence: TGTGCCAGCAGCTCCCCGGCAGTCTACGAGCAGTACTTC. Its translation: CASSSPAVYEQYF.

The chain is built from TRBV29-1 and TRBJ2-3, with D unresolved. Germline values: CDR1 SQVTM, CDR2 ANQGSEA. Trimming pared 4 bases from V and 0 bases from J, leaving 11 bases between. The CDR3 loop spans 14 amino acids. The CDR3 bases are TGCAGCGTTGTAGTCAGGAGAAGCACAGATACGCAGTATTTT. Translating it yields CSVVVRRSTDTQYF.

J is TRBJ1-1 and V is TRBV5-1; TRBD1 matches at 10 bases. Germline lookup yields CDR1 SGHRS and CDR2 YFSETQ. This CDR3 is 15 amino acids long. V shed 0 bases, J shed 9 bases, and the junction held 8 bases outside the gene matches. The CDR3 loop reads CASSLEGQGGLKAFF. The DNA of the CDR3 is TGCGCCAGCAGCTTGGAAGGACAGGGGGGCCTGAAAGCTTTCTTT.

V usage is TRBV30 and J usage is TRBJ2-2; 11 bases fit TRBD2. Germline V gene data show CDR1 as GTSNPN and CDR2 as SVGIG (reference sequence). The CDR3 runs 17 residues. J gave up 0 bases and V 2 bases, and 5 bases lay outside the gene matches. CDR3 coding DNA: TGTGCCTGGAGTAAGGGACTAGCGGAACCGAACACCGGGGAGCTGTTTTTT. Its translation: CAWSKGLAEPNTGELFF.

The chain combines TRBV6-2 or TRBV6-3 with TRBJ1-4; D not resolved. The ends were cut back, 7 bases at V and 0 bases at J, with 12 bases in the middle. This CDR3 comprises 15 residues. Germline assignment: CDR1 MNHEY and CDR2 SVGEGT. This chain's CDR3 is CASTPHTATNEKLFF. The CDR3 DNA reads TGTGCCAGCACCCCGCACACGGCAACTAATGAAAAACTGTTTTTT.

Only one count was recorded for this clone. The chain uses TRBV5-4 and TRBJ2-4, with unresolved D. This CDR3 is built from 13 residues. CDR1 is SGHNT, CDR2 YYREEE, per germline (reference sequence). The V and J ends lost 2 bases and 2 bases respectively, with 5 bases between them. CDR3 DNA sequence: TGTGCCAGCAGCTTTTTGACCAAAAACATTCAGTACTTC. Its translation: CASSFLTKNIQYF.

The V gene is TRBV5-4, the J gene TRBJ2-1; 9 bases align to TRBD1. Per the germline V gene, CDR1 is SGHNT and CDR2 is YYREEE (reference sequence). Germline trimming cut 3 bases from V and 12 bases from J; bases unmatched to any gene: 10. The CDR3 has 14 amino acids. The CDR3 reads CASSWGQGLDRQFF. The CDR3 nucleotides read TGTGCCAGCAGCTGGGGACAGGGCCTAGACAGGCAGTTCTTC.

This chain uses TRBV9 with TRBJ2-7; 7 nucleotides align to TRBD2. Germline CDR1 is SGDLS and CDR2 is YYNGEE. V lost 1 base, J lost 7 bases, and 8 bases stayed unmatched. This CDR3 has 14 residues. The CDR3: CASSVPPGGGEQYF. CDR3 DNA sequence: TGTGCCAGCAGCGTACCCCCGGGGGGAGGGGAGCAGTACTTC.

This clone appeared once. The chain combines TRBV7-9 with TRBJ2-4; 7 bases map to TRBD2. The CDR3 length is 16 residues. J lost 0 bases, V lost 5 bases, and 7 bases had no gene match. CDR1 is SEHNR and CDR2 is FQNEAQ in the germline V gene (reference sequence). The CDR3 DNA reads TGTGCCAGCAGCCCCTCTAGCGGATTAGCCAAAAACATTCAGTACTTC. Translation: CASSPSSGLAKNIQYF.

This chain joins TRBV4-1 and TRBJ2-5, with D maybe TRBD1 (6 bases). The CDR3 loop spans 14 amino acids. V was pared by 0 bases and J by 4 bases, with 9 bases between. CDR1 MGHRA and CDR2 YSYEKL come from the germline V gene. CDR3 DNA sequence: TGCGCCAGCAGCCAAGATAGCAGGGGAGAGACCCAGTACTTC. Translation gives CASSQDSRGETQYF.